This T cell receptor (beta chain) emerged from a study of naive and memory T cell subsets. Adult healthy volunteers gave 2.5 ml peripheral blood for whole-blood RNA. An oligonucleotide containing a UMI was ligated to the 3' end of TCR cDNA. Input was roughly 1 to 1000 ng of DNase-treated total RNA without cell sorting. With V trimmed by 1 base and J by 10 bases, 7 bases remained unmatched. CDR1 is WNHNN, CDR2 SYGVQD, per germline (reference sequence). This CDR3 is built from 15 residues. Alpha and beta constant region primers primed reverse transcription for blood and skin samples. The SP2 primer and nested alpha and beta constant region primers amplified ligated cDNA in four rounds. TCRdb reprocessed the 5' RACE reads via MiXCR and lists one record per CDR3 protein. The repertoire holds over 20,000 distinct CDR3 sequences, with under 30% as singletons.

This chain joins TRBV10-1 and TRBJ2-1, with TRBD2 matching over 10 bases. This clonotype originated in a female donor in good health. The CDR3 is CASSEFGLAGEEQFF. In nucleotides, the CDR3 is TGCGCCAGCAGTGAGTTTGGGCTAGCGGGAGAGGAGCAGTTCTTC.